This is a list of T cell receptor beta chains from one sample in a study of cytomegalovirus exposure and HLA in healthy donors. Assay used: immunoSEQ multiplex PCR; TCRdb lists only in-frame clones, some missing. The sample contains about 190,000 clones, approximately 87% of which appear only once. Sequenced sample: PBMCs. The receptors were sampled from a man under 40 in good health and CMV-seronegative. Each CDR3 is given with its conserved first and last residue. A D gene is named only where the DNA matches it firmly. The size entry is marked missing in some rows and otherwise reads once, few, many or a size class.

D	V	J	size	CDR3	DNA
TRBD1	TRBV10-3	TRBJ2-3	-	CAISESPTTGGDTQYF	TGTGCCATCAGTGAGTCGCCGACCACAGGGGGGGATACGCAGTATTTT
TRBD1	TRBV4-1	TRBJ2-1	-	CASSQVGTEDNEQFF	TGCGCCAGCAGCCAAGTAGGGACAGAAGACAATGAGCAGTTCTTC
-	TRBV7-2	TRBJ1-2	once	CASSPQGYGEGYTF	TGTGCCAGCAGCCCACAGGGTTATGGGGAAGGCTACACCTTC
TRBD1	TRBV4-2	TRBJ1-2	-	CASSQAPGTGVGYTF	TGTGCCAGCAGCCAAGCTCCCGGGACAGGGGTTGGCTACACCTTC
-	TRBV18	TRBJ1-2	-	CASPTKIYGYTF	TGTGCCAGCCCCACAAAAATCTATGGCTACACCTTC
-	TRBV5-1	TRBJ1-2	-	CASSLDGDIYGYTF	TGCGCCAGCAGCTTGGATGGGGACATATATGGCTACACCTTC
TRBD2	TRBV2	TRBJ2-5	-	CASSDQTSGEETQYF	TGTGCCAGCAGTGACCAGACTAGCGGGGAAGAGACCCAGTACTTC
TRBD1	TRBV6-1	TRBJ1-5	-	CASSVEVGGGQPQHF	TGTGCCAGCAGTGTGGAGGTAGGGGGCGGGCAGCCCCAGCATTTT
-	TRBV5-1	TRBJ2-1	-	CASSLGQQENEQFF	TGCGCCAGCAGCTTAGGGCAACAGGAGAATGAGCAGTTCTTC
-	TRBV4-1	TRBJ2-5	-	CASSQGRVEGALEETQYF	TGCGCCAGCAGCCAAGGCCGGGTCGAGGGAGCCCTCGAAGAGACCCAGTACTTC
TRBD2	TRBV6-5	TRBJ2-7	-	CASSRSGGSNEQYF	TGTGCCAGCAGTCGTAGCGGGGGGTCCAACGAGCAGTACTTC
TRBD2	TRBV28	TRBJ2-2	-	CASSFPGLAGADTGELFF	TGTGCCTCGTCTTTCCCGGGGCTAGCGGGGGCCGACACCGGGGAGCTGTTTTTT
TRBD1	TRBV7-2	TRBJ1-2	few	CASSLGGTGGVYGYTF	TGTGCCAGCAGCTTAGGGGGGACAGGGGGCGTCTATGGCTACACCTTC
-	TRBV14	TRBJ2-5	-	CASSPGTAQGLGETQYF	TGTGCCAGCAGCCCGGGGACAGCTCAGGGACTAGGGGAGACCCAGTACTTC
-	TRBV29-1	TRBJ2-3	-	CSFSNADTQYF	TGCAGCTTCTCTAACGCAGATACGCAGTATTTT
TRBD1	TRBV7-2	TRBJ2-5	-	CASSLSGQGETQYF	TGCGCCAGCAGCTTATCTGGACAGGGTGAGACCCAGTACTTC
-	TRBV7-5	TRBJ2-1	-	CARSLVRLASYNEQFF	TGTGCCAGAAGCTTAGTTCGGCTAGCGAGCTACAATGAGCAGTTCTTC
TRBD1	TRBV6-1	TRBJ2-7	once	CASKPGQGSYEQYF	TGTGCCAGCAAGCCGGGACAGGGCTCCTACGAGCAGTACTTC
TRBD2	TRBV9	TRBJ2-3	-	CASSPQGSGVRDTQYF	TGTGCCAGCAGCCCCCAGGGTAGCGGGGTCCGCGATACGCAGTATTTT
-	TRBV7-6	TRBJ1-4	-	CASSPRSEKLFF	TGTGCCAGCAGCCCACGGAGTGAAAAACTGTTTTTT
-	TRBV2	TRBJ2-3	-	CASSEGSRGSGTQYF	TGTGCCAGCAGTGAAGGTAGTAGGGGGAGCGGCACGCAGTATTTT
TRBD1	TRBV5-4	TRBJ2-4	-	CASSGGQGLAKNSQYF	TGTGCCAGCAGCGGCGGACAGGGCTTAGCCAAAAACAGTCAGTACTTC
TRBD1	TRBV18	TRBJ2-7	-	CASSQPGQGLYEQYF	TGTGCCAGCTCACAACCGGGACAGGGGTTGTACGAGCAGTACTTC
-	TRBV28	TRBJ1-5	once	CASSFGVNQPQHF	TGTGCCAGCAGTTTCGGGGTAAATCAGCCCCAGCATTTT
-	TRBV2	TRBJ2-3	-	CASSSTGRGTDTQYF	TGTGCCAGCAGTTCAACCGGTAGAGGTACAGATACGCAGTATTTT
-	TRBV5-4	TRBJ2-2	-	CASSLPPQGGKTGELFF	TGTGCCAGCAGCTTGCCCCCACAGGGAGGGAAAACCGGGGAGCTGTTTTTT
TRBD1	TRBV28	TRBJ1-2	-	CASSLGDRVRNYGYTF	TGTGCCAGCAGTTTAGGGGACAGGGTAAGAAACTATGGCTACACCTTC
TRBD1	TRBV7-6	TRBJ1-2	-	CASSLNSPPGQGKSGYTF	TGTGCCAGCAGCTTAAATAGCCCTCCGGGACAGGGGAAGAGTGGCTACACCTTC
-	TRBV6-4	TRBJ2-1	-	CASSDGPGRGSYNEQFF	TGTGCCAGCAGTGACGGGCCGGGCAGGGGCTCCTACAATGAGCAGTTCTTC